These 30 T cell receptor beta chains came from one sample sequenced in a study of blood T cell repertoires in COVID-19. Sequencing was performed with immunoSEQ multiplex PCR; in TCRdb, only in-frame clones are kept and a portion is missing. The table shows about 140,000 clones, with around 87% occurring only once. The sample taken for sequencing was peripheral blood. These TCRs come from a woman aged 45-60 years with active or convalescent COVID-19.

In this sample, this clone turned up once. V usage is TRBV5-1 and J usage is TRBJ2-7; possible D gene TRBD1, 5 bases. CDR3 length: 12 amino acids. Trimming cost V 4 bases and J 4 bases, with 9 bases left between them. Germline V gene lookup returns CDR1 SGHRS and CDR2 YFSETQ. CDR3 protein: CASSAQEYEQYF. Written as DNA, the CDR3 is TGCGCCAGCAGCGCACAGGAATACGAGCAGTACTTC. The entire variable domain, with the rest obtained from reference TRBV5-1 and TRBJ2-7, is as follows: KAGVTQTPRYLIKTRGQQVTLSCSPISGHRSVSWYQQTPGQGLQFLFEYFSETQRNKGNFPGRFSGRQFSNSRSEMNVSTLELGDSALYLCASSAQEYEQYFGPGTRLTVT.

This clone was recorded only once. The rearrangement links TRBV19 to TRBJ1-1; possibly TRBD1 for D (6 bases). V dropped 7 bases and J dropped 1 base, with 16 bases sitting between them. The CDR3 is made up of 15 amino acids. Germline loops: CDR1 LNHDA, CDR2 SQIVND (reference sequence). The CDR3 nucleotides read TGTGCCAGTATCCACCTTCCGGGACAGAACACTGAAGCTTTCTTT. It translates to CASIHLPGQNTEAFF.

This clone occurred a few times. The chain recombines TRBV11-2 with TRBJ1-1; D is ambiguous. CDR1 is SGHAT and CDR2 is FQNNGV in the germline V gene. V gave up 5 bases and J gave up 4 bases, with 14 bases separating them. This CDR3 has 14 amino acids. For the CDR3, the DNA is TGTGCCAGCAGCCTCCTGTGGGAGAGCACTGAAGCTTTCTTT. Translating gives CASSLLWESTEAFF.

This chain links TRBV9 with TRBJ2-3, with no clear D. V was shortened by 1 base and J by 2 bases, with 14 bases between the two germline ends. CDR1 and CDR2 (germline): SGDLS, YYNGEE. There are 16 residues in the CDR3. CDR3 in amino acids: CASSVRLERSTDTQYF. As DNA, the CDR3 is TGTGCCAGCAGCGTAAGGCTCGAGCGCTCCACAGATACGCAGTATTTT. Drawing the rest from reference TRBV9 and TRBJ2-3, the complete variable domain is DSGVTQTPKHLITATGQRVTLRCSPRSGDLSVYWYQQSLDQGLQFLIQYYNGEERAKGNILERFSAQQFPDLHSELNLSSLELGDSALYFCASSVRLERSTDTQYFGPGTRLTVL.

The chain is built from TRBV28 and TRBJ2-7, with a weak D call TRBD2 (5 bases). The CDR3 has 17 residues. The V end was cut by 3 bases, the J end by 4 bases, with 22 bases between. Germline-derived CDR1 and CDR2 are MDHEN and SYDVKM. For the CDR3, the DNA is TGTGCCAGCAGTTTCTCCCGGAGGACGCCAGCGGCTTACGAGCAGTACTTC. Its protein is CASSFSRRTPAAYEQYF.

The V and J genes are TRBV11-3 and TRBJ2-1, with D possibly being TRBD1 (6 bases). V was trimmed by 2 bases and J by 0 bases, leaving 17 bases between them. CDR1 is SGHNT, CDR2 YENEEA, per germline. The CDR3 loop spans 18 amino acids. DNA for the CDR3: TGTGCCAGCAGCTTAATACCCTGTACAGGGAGCTCCTACAATGAGCAGTTCTTC. Its translation is CASSLIPCTGSSYNEQFF.

This sequence joins TRBV9 and TRBJ2-3; TRBD2 might be the D (6 bases). This CDR3 is built from 14 residues. The V end lost 6 bases, the J end lost 1 base, and 12 bases lay between the germline ends. The germline V gene encodes CDR1 SGDLS and CDR2 YYNGEE. The CDR3 sequence is CASTPGAGTDTQYF. In DNA, the CDR3 is TGTGCCAGCACCCCGGGAGCGGGCACAGATACGCAGTATTTT.

The chain combines TRBV6-5 with TRBJ1-6; D gene ambiguous. The CDR3 has 15 amino acids. CDR1 is MNHEY, CDR2 SVGAGI, per germline. Trimming pared 4 bases from V and 3 bases from J, leaving 10 bases between. DNA for the CDR3: TGTGCCAGCAGTTCCCTAGGCGGCTATAATTCACCCCTCCACTTT. Protein: CASSSLGGYNSPLHF.

V gene TRBV13 combines with J gene TRBJ2-3; TRBD2 matches at 7 bases. This CDR3 contains 15 residues. CDR1 and CDR2 from the germline V gene are PRHDT and FYEKMQ (reference sequence). The J segment lost 1 base and the V segment lost 5 bases, leaving 6 bases of the junction unmatched. CDR3 DNA: TGTGCCAGCAGCCTTAGTCTAGCGGGCACAGATACGCAGTATTTT. Translation gives CASSLSLAGTDTQYF.

V usage is TRBV5-4 and J usage is TRBJ2-7, with D possibly TRBD2 on 7 matching bases. Germline V gives CDR1 SGHNT, CDR2 YYREEE (reference sequence). V was pared by 4 bases and J by 2 bases, with 16 bases between. CDR3 size: 15 residues. CDR3 bases: TGTGCCAGCAGCCCGAGTTTGGGGGGGCCCTACGAGCAGTACTTC. This encodes CASSPSLGGPYEQYF.

This chain joins TRBV12-3 or TRBV12-4 and TRBJ1-2; perhaps TRBD1 as D (5 bases). The CDR3 runs 12 residues. V was clipped by 5 bases and J by 7 bases, with 11 bases between them. In DNA, the CDR3 is TGTGCCAGCAGTCTCAACAGGTTTGGCTACACCTTC. Protein product: CASSLNRFGYTF.

The J gene is TRBJ2-4, the V gene TRBV4-3; 8 nucleotides agree with TRBD2. This CDR3 is 13 amino acids long. The V and J ends lost 7 bases and 5 bases, in that order; junction bases with no gene match: 4. CDR1 LGHNA and CDR2 YSLEER come from the germline V gene. CDR3 sequence: CASMLRGENIQYF. The CDR3 DNA reads as TGCGCCAGCATGTTGCGGGGGGAAAACATTCAGTACTTC.

The gene calls are TRBV5-1 and TRBJ1-1; no reliable D call. Germline CDR1 is SGHRS and CDR2 is YFSETQ. Trimming removed 0 bases at V and 10 bases at J, with 13 bases between. CDR3 length equals 13 residues. The CDR3 sequence: CASSLGEGAAAFF. DNA for the CDR3: TGCGCCAGCAGCTTGGGGGAGGGAGCGGCAGCTTTCTTT. Full variable domain (rest looked up from reference TRBV5-1 and TRBJ1-1): KAGVTQTPRYLIKTRGQQVTLSCSPISGHRSVSWYQQTPGQGLQFLFEYFSETQRNKGNFPGRFSGRQFSNSRSEMNVSTLELGDSALYLCASSLGEGAAAFFGQGTRLTVV.

The genes are TRBV2 and TRBJ2-7; no clear D gene. The germline gives CDR1 SNHLY, CDR2 FYNNEI. The CDR3 length is 14 residues. Trimming pared 3 bases from V and 0 bases from J, leaving 9 bases between. Here the CDR3 reads CASSEPESSYEQYF. As DNA, the CDR3 is TGTGCCAGCAGTGAGCCCGAGAGCTCCTACGAGCAGTACTTC.

This clone was seen more than once but under ten times. V is TRBV4-1 and J is TRBJ1-5; a possible D gene is TRBD1 (6 bases). V was cut by 2 bases and J by 5 bases, with 13 bases left in between. The CDR3 is made up of 15 amino acids. Germline CDR1 and CDR2: MGHRA and YSYEKL. CDR3 sequence: CASSQLQGSDQPQHF. CDR3 nucleotide sequence: TGCGCCAGCAGCCAATTACAGGGAAGTGATCAGCCCCAGCATTTT.

V gene TRBV6-5 combines with J gene TRBJ2-7; 9 nucleotides match TRBD2. Germline V gene sequence: CDR1 MNHEY, CDR2 SVGAGI. CDR3 length equals 14 residues. With V trimmed by 6 bases and J by 6 bases, 9 bases remained unmatched. Here the CDR3 reads CASSSTASGIEQYF. The CDR3 DNA is TGTGCCAGCAGCTCAACCGCTAGCGGGATCGAGCAGTACTTC.

V and J are TRBV4-1 and TRBJ1-6; 7 bases line up with TRBD1. Germline V CDR1 and CDR2: MGHRA, YSYEKL. With 2 bases clipped from V and 10 bases from J, the junction kept 5 bases outside the gene matches. The CDR3 contains 14 residues. CDR3 sequence reads: CASSQQGTESPLHF. CDR3 DNA sequence: TGCGCCAGCAGCCAACAGGGGACAGAGTCACCCCTCCACTTT.

This rearrangement joins TRBV9 to TRBJ2-7; TRBD2 matches 10 bases. Germline V CDR1 and CDR2: SGDLS, YYNGEE. V shed 4 bases and J 2 bases; nucleotides not matched to a gene: 6. This CDR3 is 15 amino acids long. The CDR3 reads CASSPRTSGAYEQYF. CDR3 nucleotide sequence: TGTGCCAGCAGCCCCCGGACTAGCGGAGCCTACGAGCAGTACTTC.

The V and J genes are TRBV4-3 and TRBJ2-6; a possible D gene is TRBD1 (5 bases). This CDR3 has 16 residues. V shed 0 bases and J shed 12 bases, with 18 bases lying between them. CDR1 LGHNA and CDR2 YSLEER come from the germline V gene. The CDR3 loop reads CASSQEGPRARFVLTF. CDR3 bases: TGCGCCAGCAGCCAAGAAGGTCCCAGGGCTCGTTTCGTCCTGACTTTC.

J is TRBJ2-1 and V is TRBV24-1, with TRBD1 as a possible D gene (5 bases). Germline loops: CDR1 KGHDR, CDR2 SFDVKD. V lost 5 bases and J lost 3, with 13 bases in between. The CDR3 is 15 amino acids. DNA of the CDR3: TGTGCCACCAGTGTCCCTGGAACAGGCTACAATGAGCAGTTCTTC. Residues: CATSVPGTGYNEQFF.

The chain carries TRBV9 and TRBJ2-6, with 9 bases identical to TRBD1. The V gene's germline CDR1 is SGDLS and CDR2 YYNGEE. The CDR3 spans 18 residues. The trim removed 3 bases at V and 4 bases at J, leaving 11 bases unmatched. This chain's CDR3 is CASSANAQGARGANVLTF. As DNA, the CDR3 is TGTGCCAGCAGCGCAAACGCACAGGGGGCGCGAGGGGCCAACGTCCTGACTTTC.

V usage is TRBV9 and J usage is TRBJ1-1; no definite D call. This CDR3 spans 16 amino acids. V lost 3 bases and J lost 4, with 19 bases in between. Germline V gene lookup returns CDR1 SGDLS and CDR2 YYNGEE. The CDR3 coding sequence is TGTGCCAGCAGCGCCTCAGACGGGGATCCTACCACTGAAGCTTTCTTT. This encodes CASSASDGDPTTEAFF. Using reference TRBV9 and TRBJ1-1 for the parts outside the CDR3, the full variable domain is DSGVTQTPKHLITATGQRVTLRCSPRSGDLSVYWYQQSLDQGLQFLIQYYNGEERAKGNILERFSAQQFPDLHSELNLSSLELGDSALYFCASSASDGDPTTEAFFGQGTRLTVV.

The genes are TRBV14 and TRBJ1-2; D gene uncertain. V lost 1 base and J lost 2, with 8 bases in between. Germline V gene sequence: CDR1 SGHDN, CDR2 FVKESK. There are 14 residues in the CDR3. CDR3 residues: CASSQVSENYGYTF. DNA of the CDR3: TGTGCCAGCAGCCAAGTTTCGGAGAACTATGGCTACACCTTC.

The chain joins TRBV18 to TRBJ2-3, with a tentative D call TRBD2 (6 bases). CDR3 length equals 16 residues. The ends were cut back, 5 bases at V and 2 bases at J, with 17 bases in the middle. Looked up from germline, CDR1 is KGHSH and CDR2 is LQKENI. The CDR3 reads CASSKNAGLYTDTQYF. Written as DNA, the CDR3 is TGTGCCAGCTCAAAGAACGCGGGACTCTACACAGATACGCAGTATTTT.

The chain joins TRBV6-2 or TRBV6-3 to TRBJ2-1, with 10 bases fitting TRBD2. The CDR3 is 18 amino acids. Looked up from germline, CDR1 is MNHEY and CDR2 is SVGEGT. V dropped 2 bases and J dropped 0; count of bases not matched to a gene: 7. Here the CDR3 reads CASSYNSGGGSSYNEQFF. The CDR3 DNA is TGTGCCAGCAGTTACAACAGCGGGGGGGGGAGCTCCTACAATGAGCAGTTCTTC.

V and J are TRBV5-4 and TRBJ2-5; D possibly corresponds to TRBD2 (8 bases). V gave up 4 bases and J gave up 5 bases, with 15 bases separating them. The CDR3 covers 14 residues. Germline V gene data show CDR1 as SGHNT and CDR2 as YYREEE (reference sequence). CDR3 sequence (DNA): TGTGCCAGCAGCCCGGGAGGGGGCGCGGAGACCCAGTACTTC. Protein: CASSPGGGAETQYF.

CDR3 bases: TGCGCCAGCAGCCAAGAACCAGCGGGAGAATACAAAAACATTCAGTACTTC. This gives the protein CASSQEPAGEYKNIQYF. The J gene is TRBJ2-4, the V gene TRBV4-1; TRBD2 aligns across 8 bases. V lost 0 bases to trimming and J lost 3 bases; unmatched junction nucleotides: 7. Germline loops: CDR1 MGHRA, CDR2 YSYEKL. The CDR3 is 17 amino acids.

The chain links TRBV30 to TRBJ2-3, with 11 bases lining up with TRBD2. This CDR3 has 16 residues. V trimming: 0 bases; J trimming: 2 bases; junction bases outside the gene matches: 4. Germline CDR1 GTSNPN, CDR2 SVGIG (reference sequence). The CDR3 reads CAWSVRLAGSTDTQYF. The CDR3 nucleotides read TGTGCCTGGAGTGTCAGACTAGCGGGGTCCACAGATACGCAGTATTTT.

This chain joins TRBV30 and TRBJ1-5; 10 bases map to TRBD1. The V segment lost 3 bases and the J segment 0 bases; nucleotides outside the gene matches: 2. This CDR3 has 15 residues. From germline, CDR1 is GTSNPN and CDR2 SVGIG (reference sequence). Here the CDR3 DNA reads TGTGCCTGGAGGGGACAGGGGCATAGCAATCAGCCCCAGCATTTT. It codes for CAWRGQGHSNQPQHF.

This chain's CDR3 is CASSPLTGANEQFF. The CDR3 bases are TGTGCCAGCAGTCCTTTAACAGGGGCCAATGAGCAGTTCTTC. The gene calls are TRBV6-5 and TRBJ2-1; 7 positions match TRBD1. V was pared by 5 bases and J by 6 bases, with 7 bases of the junction left unmatched. Germline V gene sequence: CDR1 MNHEY, CDR2 SVGAGI. This CDR3 is built from 14 residues.